A selection of T cell receptor beta chains follows, all from one sample in a study of cytomegalovirus exposure and HLA in healthy donors. Data came from immunoSEQ multiplex PCR; TCRdb stores just in-frame clones and leaves some out. This sample has about 75,000 clones, with 70% to 85% found just once. The sequenced material came from PBMCs. The receptors shown here come from a man between 65 and 85 years old in good health and CMV-seropositive. Each CDR3 is given with its conserved first and last residue. Each record gives: CDR3 DNA, CDR3 protein, clone size, J gene, V gene, D gene. A D gene is named only where the DNA matches it firmly. The size of a clone is reported for some rows only, either as once, few or many, or as a class for expanded clones.

CDR3 DNA: TGTGCCAGCAGTGGCGGCGGCGCCACAGATACGCAGTATTTT
CDR3 protein: CASSGGGATDTQYF
clone size: -
J gene: TRBJ2-3
V gene: TRBV6-1
D gene: -

CDR3 DNA: TGCGCCAGCAGCCAAGGGTGGGACAGGGGGTATGTGGAAAAACTGTTTTTT
CDR3 protein: CASSQGWDRGYVEKLFF
clone size: -
J gene: TRBJ1-4
V gene: TRBV4-1
D gene: TRBD1

CDR3 DNA: TGTGCCACCGGGGGACAGGGAGACACCGGGGAGCTGTTTTTT
CDR3 protein: CATGGQGDTGELFF
clone size: -
J gene: TRBJ2-2
V gene: TRBV28
D gene: TRBD1

CDR3 DNA: TGTGCCAGCAGCTTGGGGACTAGTCAAGAGACCCAGTACTTC
CDR3 protein: CASSLGTSQETQYF
clone size: -
J gene: TRBJ2-5
V gene: TRBV5-4
D gene: TRBD2

CDR3 DNA: TGTGCCAGCAGCCTTGGGGGGAACATCTACGAGCAGTACTTC
CDR3 protein: CASSLGGNIYEQYF
clone size: -
J gene: TRBJ2-7
V gene: TRBV5-4
D gene: -

CDR3 DNA: TGCGCCAGCAGCTCGGTCGGACAGGCATCCTACGAGCAGTACTTC
CDR3 protein: CASSSVGQASYEQYF
clone size: once
J gene: TRBJ2-7
V gene: TRBV5-1
D gene: TRBD1

CDR3 DNA: TGTGCCAGCAGCCAAGATTGGGCGGGTGGGAGCGAGCAGTACTTC
CDR3 protein: CASSQDWAGGSEQYF
clone size: large
J gene: TRBJ2-7
V gene: TRBV4-2
D gene: -

CDR3 DNA: TGTGCCAGCACCGGACAGGGGGCGAGTATGTCTGGCTACACCTTC
CDR3 protein: CASTGQGASMSGYTF
clone size: -
J gene: TRBJ1-2
V gene: TRBV2
D gene: TRBD1

CDR3 DNA: TGTGCCAGTAGTATTCGGGGAAACACCATATATTTT
CDR3 protein: CASSIRGNTIYF
clone size: -
J gene: TRBJ1-3
V gene: TRBV19
D gene: -

CDR3 DNA: TGTGCCTGGAGTGTAATCCCGGGAGTGAGAACCGGGGAGCTGTTTTTT
CDR3 protein: CAWSVIPGVRTGELFF
clone size: -
J gene: TRBJ2-2
V gene: TRBV30
D gene: -

CDR3 DNA: TGTGCCAGCAGCGTAGCGGGGGGACGAAATGAAAAACTGTTTTTT
CDR3 protein: CASSVAGGRNEKLFF
clone size: -
J gene: TRBJ1-4
V gene: TRBV9
D gene: -

CDR3 DNA: TGTGCCACCAGCAGAGTAAAGCGGGGGAACACAGATACGCAGTATTTT
CDR3 protein: CATSRVKRGNTDTQYF
clone size: -
J gene: TRBJ2-3
V gene: TRBV15
D gene: TRBD2

CDR3 DNA: TGCGCCAGCAGCCCCGACAGGGGCACCTACGAGCAGTACTTC
CDR3 protein: CASSPDRGTYEQYF
clone size: -
J gene: TRBJ2-7
V gene: TRBV4-1
D gene: TRBD1

CDR3 DNA: TGTGCCAGCAGACTTAGGGAGTCTAACACAGATACGCAGTATTTT
CDR3 protein: CASRLRESNTDTQYF
clone size: -
J gene: TRBJ2-3
V gene: TRBV4-2
D gene: -

CDR3 DNA: TGTGCCAGTACCGTGACAGGGACCACTGAAGCTTTCTTT
CDR3 protein: CASTVTGTTEAFF
clone size: -
J gene: TRBJ1-1
V gene: TRBV19
D gene: TRBD1

CDR3 DNA: TGTGCCAGCAGCCCCACAGGGGGCGTTGAAAAACTGTTTTTT
CDR3 protein: CASSPTGGVEKLFF
clone size: -
J gene: TRBJ1-4
V gene: TRBV11-2
D gene: TRBD1

CDR3 DNA: TGTGCCACCGCACGGGAGGGGTCACCCCTCCACTTT
CDR3 protein: CATAREGSPLHF
clone size: -
J gene: TRBJ1-6
V gene: TRBV6-6
D gene: -

CDR3 DNA: TGTTCCAGCACCTCTATTTCCAATGAGCAGTTCTTC
CDR3 protein: CSSTSISNEQFF
clone size: once
J gene: TRBJ2-1
V gene: TRBV7-9
D gene: -

CDR3 DNA: TGTGCCAGCAGTACTGGATGGGCCGGTGAAAAACTGTTTTTT
CDR3 protein: CASSTGWAGEKLFF
clone size: once
J gene: TRBJ1-4
V gene: TRBV2
D gene: -

CDR3 DNA: TGCAGCGTTTCCTTGGGGGGGGGCAACACTCAGCCCCAGCATTTT
CDR3 protein: CSVSLGGGNTQPQHF
clone size: few
J gene: TRBJ1-5
V gene: TRBV29-1
D gene: -

CDR3 DNA: TGTGCCAGCAGCTTGGGCAGGGGTCCCTACAATGAGCAGTTCTTC
CDR3 protein: CASSLGRGPYNEQFF
clone size: -
J gene: TRBJ2-1
V gene: TRBV11-2
D gene: -

CDR3 DNA: TGTGCCAGTTACCAGAAGGGGGCGTACAATGAGCAGTTCTTC
CDR3 protein: CASYQKGAYNEQFF
clone size: -
J gene: TRBJ2-1
V gene: TRBV7-9
D gene: TRBD1

CDR3 DNA: TGCGCCAGCAGCTTGGGCAGGGAAGGGGAAACTGAAGCTTTCTTT
CDR3 protein: CASSLGREGETEAFF
clone size: few
J gene: TRBJ1-1
V gene: TRBV5-1
D gene: -

CDR3 DNA: TGTGCCAGCTCACCTCCCAACAGGGGCGAGACCCAGTACTTC
CDR3 protein: CASSPPNRGETQYF
clone size: -
J gene: TRBJ2-5
V gene: TRBV18
D gene: TRBD1

CDR3 DNA: TGTGCCATCAGTGAAGGTAGCTATACCTACGAGCAGTACTTC
CDR3 protein: CAISEGSYTYEQYF
clone size: -
J gene: TRBJ2-7
V gene: TRBV10-3
D gene: -

CDR3 DNA: TGTGCCAGCAGAGGGACAGGGGGAAACACCATATATTTT
CDR3 protein: CASRGTGGNTIYF
clone size: -
J gene: TRBJ1-3
V gene: TRBV2
D gene: TRBD1

CDR3 DNA: TGTGCCAGCAGCTTAGCGAGGACAGGGCCACTGGGGCGCACCGGGGAGCTGTTTTTT
CDR3 protein: CASSLARTGPLGRTGELFF
clone size: -
J gene: TRBJ2-2
V gene: TRBV7-8
D gene: TRBD1

CDR3 DNA: TGTGCCAGCAGCTCACAGGGTCGAACCGGGGAGCTGTTTTTT
CDR3 protein: CASSSQGRTGELFF
clone size: -
J gene: TRBJ2-2
V gene: TRBV11-2
D gene: -

CDR3 DNA: TGTGCCAGCAGCCCCCAGGGTTCCAGCTCCTACAATGAGCAGTTCTTC
CDR3 protein: CASSPQGSSSYNEQFF
clone size: -
J gene: TRBJ2-1
V gene: TRBV7-6
D gene: -

CDR3 DNA: TGTGCCAGCAGCCCCGGACTGGGCACCGGGGAGCTGTTTTTT
CDR3 protein: CASSPGLGTGELFF
clone size: -
J gene: TRBJ2-2
V gene: TRBV7-9
D gene: -

CDR3 DNA: TGTGCCAGCAGACCCGGGGGGGGCGGGGAGCTGTTTTTT
CDR3 protein: CASRPGGGGELFF
clone size: -
J gene: TRBJ2-2
V gene: TRBV7-8
D gene: TRBD2

CDR3 DNA: TGTGCCAGCAGCTATGGGGACACCCCGGATTTTTTT
CDR3 protein: CASSYGDTPDFF
clone size: -
J gene: TRBJ1-4
V gene: TRBV5-5
D gene: -

CDR3 DNA: TGTGCCAGCAGTGAATCCTACAGTAACTATGGCTACACCTTC
CDR3 protein: CASSESYSNYGYTF
clone size: -
J gene: TRBJ1-2
V gene: TRBV6-1
D gene: -

CDR3 DNA: TGTGCCAGCAGCGCCGGGACAGCGAGGGGTAACTATGGCTACACCTTC
CDR3 protein: CASSAGTARGNYGYTF
clone size: -
J gene: TRBJ1-2
V gene: TRBV9
D gene: TRBD1

CDR3 DNA: TGTGCCAGCAGCCCCCGGGACAGGGGGAACAATGAGCAGTTCTTC
CDR3 protein: CASSPRDRGNNEQFF
clone size: -
J gene: TRBJ2-1
V gene: TRBV7-6
D gene: TRBD1

CDR3 DNA: TGTGCCAGCAGCCTCAGCGGGGGGGGCACAGATACGCAGTATTTT
CDR3 protein: CASSLSGGGTDTQYF
clone size: -
J gene: TRBJ2-3
V gene: TRBV11-1
D gene: TRBD2

CDR3 DNA: TGTGCCAGCAGCCTCGGGACTACCTCCAACTACGAGCAGTACTTC
CDR3 protein: CASSLGTTSNYEQYF
clone size: -
J gene: TRBJ2-7
V gene: TRBV14
D gene: TRBD2

CDR3 DNA: TGTGCCAGCAGCCAATTACAGGGGGCAGGCTATGGCTACACCTTC
CDR3 protein: CASSQLQGAGYGYTF
clone size: -
J gene: TRBJ1-2
V gene: TRBV4-2
D gene: TRBD1

CDR3 DNA: TGTGCCAGCAGATCGGAGGTCGAGCAGTACTTC
CDR3 protein: CASRSEVEQYF
clone size: once
J gene: TRBJ2-7
V gene: TRBV28
D gene: -

CDR3 DNA: TGTGCCAGCATAAGACAGGGAGTGAACACTGAAGCTTTCTTT
CDR3 protein: CASIRQGVNTEAFF
clone size: few
J gene: TRBJ1-1
V gene: TRBV6-5
D gene: TRBD1

CDR3 DNA: TGCGCCAGCAGCCAAGGGGGGGGCAGGACCTTGAACACTGAAGCTTTCTTT
CDR3 protein: CASSQGGGRTLNTEAFF
clone size: -
J gene: TRBJ1-1
V gene: TRBV4-1
D gene: -

CDR3 DNA: TGTGCCAGCAGTGAAGGGCAGGGGGCGGGGAATACGCAGTATTTT
CDR3 protein: CASSEGQGAGNTQYF
clone size: -
J gene: TRBJ2-3
V gene: TRBV6-1
D gene: TRBD1

CDR3 DNA: TGCGCCAGCAGCACACAATTGACAGGGGTATTTGAAAAACTGTTTTTT
CDR3 protein: CASSTQLTGVFEKLFF
clone size: -
J gene: TRBJ1-4
V gene: TRBV4-1
D gene: TRBD1

CDR3 DNA: TGTGCCAGCAGCCCACCAGGACGGGGGTACCAAGAGACCCAGTACTTC
CDR3 protein: CASSPPGRGYQETQYF
clone size: -
J gene: TRBJ2-5
V gene: TRBV14
D gene: -

CDR3 DNA: TGTGCCAGCAGCACCCTCTCTGGGGGGGGACTAGAAAAACTGTTTTTT
CDR3 protein: CASSTLSGGGLEKLFF
clone size: -
J gene: TRBJ1-4
V gene: TRBV5-6
D gene: -

CDR3 DNA: TGTGCCAGTAGTACTCGACAGGATGGCTACACCTTC
CDR3 protein: CASSTRQDGYTF
clone size: few
J gene: TRBJ1-2
V gene: TRBV19
D gene: -

CDR3 DNA: TGTGCCAGCAGCTTAGAGGGGGCGATTTCACCCCTCCACTTT
CDR3 protein: CASSLEGAISPLHF
clone size: -
J gene: TRBJ1-6
V gene: TRBV7-6
D gene: TRBD1

CDR3 DNA: TGCGCCATCGACCCCCTAGCGGGAGCGGGCGAGCAGTACTTC
CDR3 protein: CAIDPLAGAGEQYF
clone size: -
J gene: TRBJ2-7
V gene: TRBV5-1
D gene: TRBD2

CDR3 DNA: TGTGCCAGTAGTCCCGAGACATCGGATACGCAGTATTTT
CDR3 protein: CASSPETSDTQYF
clone size: few
J gene: TRBJ2-3
V gene: TRBV19
D gene: -

CDR3 DNA: TGTGCCAGCAGCCCTTGGGTACAGTCGAATCAGCCCCAGCATTTT
CDR3 protein: CASSPWVQSNQPQHF
clone size: -
J gene: TRBJ1-5
V gene: TRBV7-2
D gene: -

CDR3 DNA: TGCGCCAGCAGCCAAGGGAGGGAACTAGCGGGAGGTGAGACCCAGTACTTC
CDR3 protein: CASSQGRELAGGETQYF
clone size: -
J gene: TRBJ2-5
V gene: TRBV4-1
D gene: TRBD2

CDR3 DNA: TGTGCCAGCAGCAGCGACGGTTACCAAGAGACCCAGTACTTC
CDR3 protein: CASSSDGYQETQYF
clone size: -
J gene: TRBJ2-5
V gene: TRBV7-3
D gene: -

CDR3 DNA: TGTGCCAGCAAAGTAGCGGGTAACGAGACCCAGTACTTC
CDR3 protein: CASKVAGNETQYF
clone size: -
J gene: TRBJ2-5
V gene: TRBV25-1
D gene: TRBD2

CDR3 DNA: TGTGCCAGCAGCTCGCTAGCGGGAGCGGGCAATGAGCAGTTCTTC
CDR3 protein: CASSSLAGAGNEQFF
clone size: -
J gene: TRBJ2-1
V gene: TRBV11-2
D gene: TRBD2

CDR3 DNA: TGTGCCAGCTCATCCGGGACTAGCGGGAGTTGGGAGCAGTACTTC
CDR3 protein: CASSSGTSGSWEQYF
clone size: -
J gene: TRBJ2-7
V gene: TRBV18
D gene: TRBD2

CDR3 DNA: TGTGCCAGCAGTTCGGACAGGGGCAGCTACGAGCAGTACTTC
CDR3 protein: CASSSDRGSYEQYF
clone size: once
J gene: TRBJ2-7
V gene: TRBV27
D gene: TRBD1

CDR3 DNA: TGTGCCAGCAGCCAAGATTGGGCGGGTGGGAGCGAGCAGTACTTC
CDR3 protein: CASSQDWAGGSEQYF
clone size: -
J gene: TRBJ2-7
V gene: TRBV5-4
D gene: -